This is a list of T cell receptor beta chains from one sample in a study of cytomegalovirus exposure and HLA in healthy donors. Measured with immunoSEQ multiplex PCR; TCRdb has only the in-frame clones, and not every one. The sample consists of under 200,000 clones, roughly 80% of them appearing once. Input material: PBMCs. Every receptor here comes from a male donor in good health and CMV-seronegative. Both conserved end residues are part of each CDR3. A D gene is named only where the DNA matches it firmly. Expanded clones are given a class, and other clones once, few, many or no size at all.

V gene	D gene	J gene	clone size	CDR3 DNA	CDR3 protein
TRBV29-1	NA	TRBJ1-1	NA	TGCAGCGTCTCGTCGGGGGGCAACACTGAAGCTTTCTTT	CSVSSGGNTEAFF
TRBV13	TRBD1	TRBJ1-4	NA	TGTGCCAGCAGCTTAGGCTATGGGACAGGGGAAAAACTGTTTTTT	CASSLGYGTGEKLFF
TRBV2	TRBD1	TRBJ1-2	NA	TGTGCCAGCAGTGAAGCGCAAAGGGGACAGGGTTTTGGCTACACCTTC	CASSEAQRGQGFGYTF
TRBV18	NA	TRBJ1-6	NA	TGTGCCAGCTCACCGAGTGGGACAAATTCACCCCTCCACTTT	CASSPSGTNSPLHF
TRBV30	TRBD2	TRBJ2-5	NA	TGTGCCTGGAGTGTACGGAGGCGGGGGGAGACCCAGTACTTC	CAWSVRRRGETQYF
TRBV5-6	NA	TRBJ1-4	few	TGTGCCAGCAGCTCCAGGGAGGGTGAAAAACTGTTTTTT	CASSSREGEKLFF
TRBV6-5	NA	TRBJ1-5	NA	TGTGCCAGCAGAAAGGCCGGGGGGAGAACACAGCCCCAGCATTTT	CASRKAGGRTQPQHF
TRBV11-3	TRBD1	TRBJ2-1	few	TGTGCCAGCAGCTTAGATAGCGACAGGGATCCGTTCTTC	CASSLDSDRDPFF
TRBV23-1	NA	TRBJ2-3	NA	TGCGCCCGATACCCCGGGCCAGGGGACAGCACAGATACGCAGTATTTT	CARYPGPGDSTDTQYF
TRBV6-5	TRBD1	TRBJ1-1	NA	TGTGCCAGCAGTCGCGGGGACAGGGCGAACACTGAAGCTTTCTTT	CASSRGDRANTEAFF
TRBV5-1	NA	TRBJ2-7	NA	TGCGCCAGCAGCTTGGCGCAGGGATTTTCAGGCTACGAGCAGTACTTC	CASSLAQGFSGYEQYF
TRBV29-1	NA	TRBJ1-1	NA	TGCAGCGTTTCAGGGTATGACACTGAAGCTTTCTTT	CSVSGYDTEAFF
TRBV15	TRBD1	TRBJ1-1	NA	TGTGCCACCAGCAGAGATGAGACAGGGACTGAAGCTTTCTTT	CATSRDETGTEAFF
TRBV10-1	NA	TRBJ1-1	NA	TGCGCCAGCAAATACAGTCTGAACACTGAAGCTTTCTTT	CASKYSLNTEAFF
TRBV5-4	TRBD1	TRBJ1-2	NA	TGTGCCAGCAGCTTGGCTCTTGACAGGGGGCATCAGGGTGGCTACACCTTC	CASSLALDRGHQGGYTF
TRBV6-5	NA	TRBJ1-6	NA	TGTGCCAGCAGAAAGACAGGATCTAATTCACCCCTCCACTTT	CASRKTGSNSPLHF
TRBV14	NA	TRBJ1-1	NA	TGTGCCAGCAGCCAAGAACGGGGGGCGGGATTCGCTTTCTTT	CASSQERGAGFAFF
TRBV6-5	NA	TRBJ1-4	once	TGTGCCAGCAGTTACGCGGCAGGGGTGGAAAAACTGTTTTTT	CASSYAAGVEKLFF
TRBV10-3	TRBD1	TRBJ2-2	NA	TGTGCCATCAGAGCCCCGACAGGGTCGAACACCGGGGAGCTGTTTTTT	CAIRAPTGSNTGELFF
TRBV7-2	TRBD1	TRBJ1-2	NA	TGTGCCAGCAGCTTAGACAGGGGGCAGGGTGGCTACACCTTC	CASSLDRGQGGYTF
TRBV11-2	NA	TRBJ1-6	NA	TGTGCCAGCAGCTTAGATCCAGATTCACCCCTCCACTTT	CASSLDPDSPLHF
TRBV7-2	TRBD1	TRBJ2-1	once	TGTGCCAGCAGCTTTACCGGGACAGGGGGTCGAGAGCAGTTCTTC	CASSFTGTGGREQFF
TRBV7-6	TRBD1	TRBJ1-4	NA	TGTGCCAGCAGCTTAGCGACGTTTAAACAGGGGTCTAATGAAAAACTGTTTTTT	CASSLATFKQGSNEKLFF
TRBV5-1	TRBD1	TRBJ2-7	NA	TGCGCCAGCAGCTTGGTGGCGTCCGGGACAGGTGCCTACGAGCAGTACTTC	CASSLVASGTGAYEQYF
TRBV18	NA	TRBJ2-7	NA	TGTGCCAGCTCAAGTTCGGGACTGGACGCCTACGAGCAGTACTTC	CASSSSGLDAYEQYF
TRBV2	TRBD1	TRBJ1-5	NA	TGTGCCAGCTCCCGGACAGGGAACAATCAGCCCCAGCATTTT	CASSRTGNNQPQHF
TRBV6-5	TRBD1	TRBJ1-2	NA	TGTGCCAGCAGTTACCCTGGACAGGCCCAAGATGGCTACACCTTC	CASSYPGQAQDGYTF
TRBV13	NA	TRBJ2-7	NA	TGTGCCAGCAGCGGCTTGGAGTCGGCGCGGTACGAGCAGTACTTC	CASSGLESARYEQYF
TRBV30	NA	TRBJ2-2	NA	TGTGCCTGGAGTGTACGCAGGACAGTTTACACCGGGGAGCTGTTTTTT	CAWSVRRTVYTGELFF